Listed below are T cell receptor beta chains from one sample, sequenced in a study of neurological immune-mediated disorders. A single record per CDR3 protein comes from TCRdb applying MiXCR to the 5' RACE reads. The sample holds 55,000 to 70,000 distinct CDR3 sequences, 5.2% seen once. What was sequenced was PBMCs. These TCRs come from a human donor with multiple sclerosis. The donor label of this sample is uncertain. Each CDR3 is given with its conserved first and last residue. Each record gives: V gene, clone size, J gene, D gene, CDR3 DNA, CDR3 protein. A D gene is named only where the DNA matches it firmly. Size tells how often a clone was seen (once, few, many) or the class of an expanded clone, and some rows leave it out.

V: TRBV6-6
size: many
J: TRBJ1-4
D: TRBD1
DNA: TGTGCCACATCAGACAGGGGAGGTTTAGTTTACGAAAAACTGTTTTTT
CDR3: CATSDRGGLVYEKLFF

V: TRBV4-1
size: many
J: TRBJ1-2
D: TRBD1
DNA: TGCGCCAGCAGCCAAGATAACAGGGGGCCTGGCTACACCTTC
CDR3: CASSQDNRGPGYTF

V: TRBV7-6
size: many
J: TRBJ1-3
D: NA
DNA: TGTGCCAGCACCCCTGGAAACACCATATATTTT
CDR3: CASTPGNTIYF

V: TRBV5-1
size: many
J: TRBJ1-1
D: TRBD1
DNA: TGCGCCAGCAGCAAGGGACAGACGAACACTGAAGCTTTCTTT
CDR3: CASSKGQTNTEAFF

V: TRBV11-3
size: many
J: TRBJ1-1
D: NA
DNA: TGTGCCAGCAGCTTCGGGGGGCTTGGCGATGAAGCTTTCTTT
CDR3: CASSFGGLGDEAFF

V: TRBV5-1
size: many
J: TRBJ2-5
D: NA
DNA: TGCGCCAGCAGCTTGGCCGTGACAGCCAGGGAGACCCAGTACTTC
CDR3: CASSLAVTARETQYF

V: TRBV5-1
size: many
J: TRBJ2-3
D: NA
DNA: TGCGCCAGCAGCTCAATGACAGGCACAGATACGCAGTATTTT
CDR3: CASSSMTGTDTQYF

V: TRBV5-1
size: many
J: TRBJ2-7
D: NA
DNA: TGCGCCAGCAGCCTGAGCTCCTACGAGCAGTACTTC
CDR3: CASSLSSYEQYF

V: TRBV9
size: many
J: TRBJ1-3
D: TRBD1
DNA: TGTGCCAGCAGCGCTCGGACAGGGTGGAACGGAAACACCATATATTTT
CDR3: CASSARTGWNGNTIYF

V: TRBV5-1
size: few
J: TRBJ1-2
D: NA
DNA: TGCGCCAGCATCCAATTGAGGTGGGGCTACACCTTC
CDR3: CASIQLRWGYTF

V: TRBV2
size: many
J: TRBJ1-5
D: NA
DNA: TGTGCCAGCAGTAATTGGGCGAATCAGCCCCAGCATTTT
CDR3: CASSNWANQPQHF

V: TRBV19
size: many
J: TRBJ2-3
D: NA
DNA: TGTGCCAGTAGTATAGACAGCACAGATACGCAGTATTTT
CDR3: CASSIDSTDTQYF

V: TRBV5-4
size: many
J: TRBJ2-1
D: NA
DNA: TGTGCCAGCAGCTTTGGGGGTTTTTCCATCTCCTACAATGAGCAGTTCTTC
CDR3: CASSFGGFSISYNEQFF

V: TRBV29-1
size: many
J: TRBJ1-4
D: NA
DNA: TGCAGCGTGGAGCGGGGGAAAAAACTGTTTTTT
CDR3: CSVERGKKLFF

V: TRBV4-1
size: many
J: TRBJ2-2
D: TRBD1
DNA: TGCGCCAGCAGTACTGCCGGGACAGGGGGCTCTCCCACCGGGGAGCTGTTTTTT
CDR3: CASSTAGTGGSPTGELFF

V: TRBV20-1
size: many
J: TRBJ1-1
D: NA
DNA: TGCAGTGCCCCGACCGGCGACAGCAACACTGAAGCTTTCTTT
CDR3: CSAPTGDSNTEAFF

V: TRBV20-1
size: many
J: TRBJ1-2
D: NA
DNA: TGCAGGGTTCTGGCCGGGGTGAACTATGGCTACACCTTC
CDR3: CRVLAGVNYGYTF

V: TRBV2
size: many
J: TRBJ1-1
D: NA
DNA: TGTGCCAGCAGTGTACTGTCTGAAGCTTTCTTT
CDR3: CASSVLSEAFF

V: TRBV7-6
size: few
J: TRBJ2-7
D: TRBD2
DNA: TGTGCCAGCAGCTTAGTTCGAGGTAGCGGGCCCGACGAGCAGTACTTC
CDR3: CASSLVRGSGPDEQYF

V: TRBV3-1
size: many
J: TRBJ2-2
D: NA
DNA: TGTGCCAGCAGCCAAGTGGCAGGTTTCACCGGGGAGCTGTTTTTT
CDR3: CASSQVAGFTGELFF

V: TRBV3-1
size: many
J: TRBJ1-3
D: NA
DNA: TGTGCCAGCAGCCAGGGGAGCAGGGGCAACACCATATATTTT
CDR3: CASSQGSRGNTIYF

V: TRBV5-6
size: many
J: TRBJ2-2
D: NA
DNA: TGTGCCAGCAGCTTGCTACAGGGAGACACCGGGGAGCTGTTTTTT
CDR3: CASSLLQGDTGELFF

V: TRBV7-2
size: NA
J: TRBJ2-3
D: TRBD2
DNA: TGTGCCAGCAGCTTAAGCGGGGGGCGTAAAGATACGCAGTATTTT
CDR3: CASSLSGGRKDTQYF

V: TRBV15
size: many
J: TRBJ2-5
D: NA
DNA: TGTGCCACCAGCAGAGACGGTTTAGTAGAAGAGACCCAGTACTTC
CDR3: CATSRDGLVEETQYF

V: TRBV20-1
size: many
J: TRBJ2-7
D: TRBD1
DNA: TGCAGTGCTACCCAGACAGGGGCGAACGAGCAGTACTTC
CDR3: CSATQTGANEQYF

V: TRBV21-1
size: many
J: TRBJ1-2
D: NA
DNA: TGTGCCAGCAGCAAAGGGTCCCGAAGGGAAAGGGCGGACTATGGCTACACCTTC
CDR3: CASSKGSRRERADYGYTF

V: TRBV20-1
size: many
J: TRBJ2-1
D: TRBD2
DNA: TGCAGTGCTAAACTAGCGGGGGGCTACAATGAGCAGTTCTTC
CDR3: CSAKLAGGYNEQFF

V: TRBV15
size: many
J: TRBJ1-6
D: TRBD1
DNA: TGTGCCACCAGCAGGGGGACAGGGGGAAATTCACCCCTCCACTTT
CDR3: CATSRGTGGNSPLHF

V: TRBV7-6
size: many
J: TRBJ1-1
D: NA
DNA: TGTGCCAGCAGCCGAAACAGTATTGAAGCTTTCTTT
CDR3: CASSRNSIEAFF

V: TRBV3-1
size: many
J: TRBJ2-1
D: NA
DNA: TGTGCCAGCAGCCAAGATCGGGCGGACAGACTCTACAATGAGCAGTTCTTC
CDR3: CASSQDRADRLYNEQFF

V: TRBV7-8
size: many
J: TRBJ2-3
D: NA
DNA: TGTGCCAGCAGCCCCTCCAGAGGGGGGGCGGCAGATACGCAGTATTTT
CDR3: CASSPSRGGAADTQYF